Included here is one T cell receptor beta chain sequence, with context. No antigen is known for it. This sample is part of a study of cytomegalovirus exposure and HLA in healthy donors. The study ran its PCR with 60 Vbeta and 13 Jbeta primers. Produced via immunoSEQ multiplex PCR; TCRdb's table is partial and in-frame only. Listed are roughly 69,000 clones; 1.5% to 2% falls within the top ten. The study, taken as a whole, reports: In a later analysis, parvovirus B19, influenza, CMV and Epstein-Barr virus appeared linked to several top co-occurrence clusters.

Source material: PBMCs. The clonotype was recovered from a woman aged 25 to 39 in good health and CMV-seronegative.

The CDR3 region has the DNA TGTGCCAGCAGTCGGACAGGGCCTACCTACGAGCAGTACTTC. Its translation: CASSRTGPTYEQYF. The chain carries TRBV14 and TRBJ2-7; 8 positions agree with TRBD1. CDR1 is SGHDN, CDR2 FVKESK, per germline. V trimming: 6 bases; J trimming: 2 bases; junction bases outside the gene matches: 6. The CDR3 is made up of 14 amino acids.